This passage covers 10 T cell receptor beta chains from one sample sequenced in a study of T cell responses to AZD1222 COVID-19 vaccine. Repertoires were generated with immunoSEQ multiplex PCR, while TCRdb's copy carries only in-frame clones and drops some. Seen here are roughly 120,000 clones, around 86% observed once, and the top ten hold roughly 1.1%. Here the sequenced sample was peripheral blood, taken on day 0 of AZD1222 vaccination. The receptors come from an adult in good health.

The count of this clone is one. V gene TRBV10-3 combines with J gene TRBJ2-1, with unresolved D. The V end lost 10 bases, the J end lost 0 bases, and 13 bases lay between the germline ends. The germline V gene encodes CDR1 ENHRY and CDR2 SYGVKD. The CDR3 totals 14 residues. The CDR3 DNA sequence: TGTGCCACCTCCCTGGCCAGCTCCTACAATGAGCAGTTCTTC. This translates into CATSLASSYNEQFF.

This clone was seen more than once but under ten times. The chain couples TRBV7-2 to TRBJ1-4; a weak D match, TRBD1 (5 bases). The CDR3 runs 15 residues. Trimming took off 1 base at V and 3 bases at J, with 9 bases between the two ends. The germline V gene encodes CDR1 SGHTA and CDR2 FQGNSA. In DNA, the CDR3 is TGTGCCAGCAGCTTAGTGGGGACGGCTAATGAAAAACTGTTTTTT. The encoded protein is CASSLVGTANEKLFF.

This chain links TRBV5-6 with TRBJ2-1; either TRBD1 or TRBD2 may supply D (5 bases each). The CDR3 contains 16 residues. CDR1 SGHDT and CDR2 YYEEEE come from the germline V gene. The V gene lost 4 bases and the J gene lost 3 bases, with 17 bases spanning the gap. The CDR3 here is CASSGGGPGNYNEQFF. CDR3 DNA: TGTGCCAGCAGCGGGGGTGGGCCAGGGAACTACAATGAGCAGTTCTTC.

The CDR3: CASRPQGINGYTF. The DNA for the CDR3 is TGTGCCAGCAGACCACAGGGGATTAATGGCTACACCTTC. The chain employs TRBV5-4 and TRBJ1-2; 7 positions agree with TRBD1. This CDR3 has 13 amino acids. Germline CDR1 reads SGHNT; CDR2 reads YYREEE (reference sequence). V dropped 5 bases and J dropped 6; count of bases not matched to a gene: 7.

This rearrangement joins TRBV10-1 to TRBJ2-6; D is unresolved. V dropped 8 bases and J dropped 0 bases, with 17 bases sitting between them. CDR3 length: 17 amino acids. Per the germline V gene, CDR1 is WNHNN and CDR2 is SYGVQD (reference sequence). The CDR3 region has the DNA TGCGCCAGCGGACCGGGCCCTTCCTACTCTGGGGCCAACGTCCTGACTTTC. This sequence encodes CASGPGPSYSGANVLTF.

The chain is built from TRBV6-1 and TRBJ1-5, with D uncertain. This CDR3 has 14 amino acids. Germline CDR1 and CDR2: MNHNS and SASEGT. Trimming cost V 3 bases and J 4 bases, with 10 bases left between them. CDR3 residues: CASSDRGGNQPQHF. DNA for the CDR3: TGTGCCAGCAGTGATCGGGGTGGGAATCAGCCCCAGCATTTT.

This chain connects TRBV19 to TRBJ2-7; the D call may be TRBD1 or TRBD2 (5 bases each). The V end lost 7 bases, the J end lost 3 bases, and 13 bases lay between the germline ends. This CDR3 is built from 13 residues. From germline, CDR1 is LNHDA and CDR2 SQIVND (reference sequence). This CDR3 is CASNPGRDYEQYF. The CDR3 DNA reads TGTGCCAGTAATCCGGGACGGGACTACGAGCAGTACTTC.

The V call is TRBV5-1, the J call TRBJ1-1, with 7 positions matching TRBD1. Trimming removed 3 bases from V and 0 bases from J; junction bases left unmatched: 8. This CDR3 has 16 amino acids. Per the germline V gene, CDR1 is SGHRS and CDR2 is YFSETQ. This CDR3 is CASSWGQRSMNTEAFF. CDR3 in DNA: TGCGCCAGCAGCTGGGGACAGAGAAGTATGAACACTGAAGCTTTCTTT.

V is TRBV5-1 and J is TRBJ2-5, with TRBD1 matching over 9 bases. The CDR3 sequence is 15 residues long. With 4 bases clipped from V and 5 bases from J, the junction kept 9 bases outside the gene matches. The germline gives CDR1 SGHRS, CDR2 YFSETQ. The CDR3 DNA sequence: TGCGCCAGCAGCAGACGGGGACAGGGAGGGGAGACCCAGTACTTC. Translating gives CASSRRGQGGETQYF.

This chain uses TRBV6-4 with TRBJ1-2; tentative D call: TRBD1 (5 bases). This CDR3 is 17 amino acids long. CDR1 is MRHNA and CDR2 is SNTAGT in the germline V gene. V lost 6 bases to trimming and J lost 1 base, with 21 bases between them. The CDR3 bases are TGTGCCAGCAGCCCAGCGGGGTCAGGGACGGATAACTATGGCTACACCTTC. Its protein product is CASSPAGSGTDNYGYTF.